Below, 14 T cell receptor beta chains from the same sample are listed, as sequenced in a study of T cell repertoires in cytomegalovirus infection. TCRdb re-analysed the reads in MiXCR, keeping a single row per CDR3 protein. The repertoire includes approximately 700,000 distinct CDR3 sequences, roughly 36% of them detected once, and about 2.8% sits in the top ten. Input material: PBMCs. The receptors derive from a human donor in good health (CMV status not recorded). Some clones in this sample may be carry-over from other donors' samples.

This rearrangement joins TRBV5-1 to TRBJ2-5; D is possibly TRBD1 or TRBD2 (6 bases each). This CDR3 has 17 amino acids. Germline CDR1 is SGHRS and CDR2 is YFSETQ. Trimming took off 0 bases at V and 5 bases at J, with 20 bases between the two ends. Here the CDR3 reads CASSLAGGVGYGETQYF. DNA of the CDR3: TGCGCCAGCAGCTTGGCCGGGGGCGTCGGGTATGGGGAGACCCAGTACTTC.

The table lists this clonotype with many counts. The chain couples TRBV7-8 to TRBJ2-3; tentatively, D is TRBD1 (5 bases). With 5 bases removed from V and 6 bases from J, the gap between germline ends came to 18 bases. Germline V lookup: CDR1 SGHVS, CDR2 FQNEAQ. The CDR3 contains 15 residues. CDR3 amino acids: CASSVGPGRSDTQYF. CDR3 DNA sequence: TGTGCCAGCAGCGTGGGGCCCGGTCGTTCCGATACGCAGTATTTT.

The rearrangement joins TRBV19 to TRBJ2-2; D is ambiguous. The CDR3 has 15 amino acids. Germline loops: CDR1 LNHDA, CDR2 SQIVND (reference sequence). V was shortened by 5 bases and J by 8 bases, with 18 bases between the two germline ends. The CDR3: CASSPYSPETGELFF. The CDR3 DNA is TGTGCCAGTAGTCCCTATTCCCCTGAAACGGGGGAGCTGTTTTTT.

CDR3 amino acids: CASRVGHSYEQYF. The CDR3 DNA is TGTGCCAGCAGAGTGGGTCACTCCTACGAGCAGTACTTC. This rearrangement joins TRBV11-1 to TRBJ2-7, with D unclear. This CDR3 is built from 13 residues. Germline CDR1 and CDR2: SGHAT and FQDESV (reference sequence). The V and J ends lost 6 bases and 0 bases respectively, with 9 bases between them. The variable domain in full, with the rest retrieved from reference TRBV11-1 and TRBJ2-7, is EAEVAQSPRYKITEKSQAVAFWCDPISGHATLYWYRQILGQGPELLVQFQDESVVDDSQLPKDRFSAERLKGVDSTLKIQPAELGDSAMYLCASRVGHSYEQYFGPGTRLTVT.

Only a few counts were recorded for this clonotype. The gene calls are TRBV12-3 or TRBV12-4 and TRBJ1-1; a weak D match, TRBD1 (5 bases). CDR3 length: 14 amino acids. V shed 6 bases and J shed 14 bases, with 25 bases lying between them. The CDR3 region has the DNA TGTGCCAGCAGACAATGGTTAGGGGACGGGGTAGCATTCTTT. Translating gives CASRQWLGDGVAFF.

This clonotype has only a few counts. V gene TRBV20-1 combines with J gene TRBJ1-1; TRBD1 aligns across 10 bases. Germline CDR1 is DFQATT and CDR2 is SNEGSKA (reference sequence). This CDR3 comprises 16 residues. J lost 5 bases, V lost 5 bases, and 14 bases had no gene match. This CDR3 reads CSASGGPGQGRTEAFF. The CDR3 DNA sequence: TGCAGTGCTTCCGGGGGTCCGGGACAGGGGAGGACTGAAGCTTTCTTT.

The chain employs TRBV28 and TRBJ1-5; no firm D call. V was clipped by 7 bases and J by 0 bases, with 13 bases between them. This CDR3 comprises 15 residues. Germline loops: CDR1 MDHEN, CDR2 SYDVKM. The DNA for the CDR3 is TGTGCCAGCAAAACCGGGTCCCATAGCAATCAGCCCCAGCATTTT. Residues: CASKTGSHSNQPQHF.

This clonotype has at least ten counts. The chain couples TRBV7-2 to TRBJ1-1; D unresolved. Germline CDR1 and CDR2: SGHTA and FQGNSA. Trimming took off 5 bases at V and 1 base at J, with 17 bases between the two ends. This CDR3 contains 16 residues. The chain's CDR3 is CASSQNSPPPNTEAFF. In DNA, the CDR3 is TGTGCCAGCAGCCAAAATTCTCCTCCACCGAACACTGAAGCTTTCTTT.

This clonotype was seen ten or more times. The V and J genes are TRBV7-6 and TRBJ2-2; D tentatively fits TRBD1 or TRBD2 (6 bases each). CDR3 length equals 16 residues. In germline, CDR1 is SGHVS, CDR2 FNYEAQ. The germline V and J ends were trimmed by 4 bases and 3 bases, with 15 bases remaining between them. CDR3 DNA: TGTGCCAGCAGCTCCGAGGGGGGAGTGGACACCGGGGAGCTGTTTTTT. It specifies CASSSEGGVDTGELFF.

There are a few counts of this clonotype. V gene TRBV4-2 combines with J gene TRBJ2-7, with D unresolved. V dropped 3 bases and J dropped 0 bases, with 12 bases sitting between them. Germline assignment: CDR1 LGHNA and CDR2 YNFKEQ. There are 15 residues in the CDR3. The CDR3, as DNA: TGTGCCAGCAGCCAGGGAATTGGTCCCTCCTACGAGCAGTACTTC. Translating gives CASSQGIGPSYEQYF.

The J gene is TRBJ2-5, the V gene TRBV19; TRBD2 might be the D (6 bases). The germline gives CDR1 LNHDA, CDR2 SQIVND (reference sequence). The CDR3 totals 16 residues. Deletions cut 3 bases from V and 2 bases from J, with 16 bases between. CDR3 sequence: CASSISGEGGQETQYF. The DNA for the CDR3 is TGTGCCAGTAGTATTTCGGGCGAGGGAGGACAAGAGACCCAGTACTTC.

On this clonotype: A read error may explain this, as a much larger clone is one base away. CDR3 protein: CASSAAATPNYGYTF. As DNA, the CDR3 is TGTGCCAGCAGCGCTGCCGCGACACCTAACTATGGCTACACCTTC. The rearrangement joins TRBV7-2 to TRBJ1-2; D not certain. Germline CDR1 reads SGHTA; CDR2 reads FQGNSA. V dropped 5 bases and J dropped 0 bases, with 13 bases sitting between them. The CDR3 sequence is 15 residues long.

The J gene is TRBJ2-1, the V gene TRBV28, with TRBD2 as a possible D gene (6 bases). Trimming shortened V by 7 bases and J by 13 bases, and 20 bases separated the two germline ends. CDR3 length equals 13 residues. Germline V gene lookup returns CDR1 MDHEN and CDR2 SYDVKM. CDR3 in amino acids: CASKTGTPSRQFF. CDR3 DNA: TGTGCCAGCAAAACGGGGACTCCATCCCGCCAGTTCTTC.

In this sample, this clonotype turned up many times. J is TRBJ1-1 and V is TRBV7-6, with TRBD1 matching over 9 bases. CDR1 is SGHVS and CDR2 is FNYEAQ in the germline V gene. The CDR3 contains 17 residues. The junction had 9 bases not matched to a gene; V was cut back by 2 bases and J by 2 bases. The CDR3 here is CASSLSFRGQGNTEAFF. In DNA form, the CDR3 reads TGTGCCAGCAGCTTAAGTTTTAGGGGACAGGGCAACACTGAAGCTTTCTTT.